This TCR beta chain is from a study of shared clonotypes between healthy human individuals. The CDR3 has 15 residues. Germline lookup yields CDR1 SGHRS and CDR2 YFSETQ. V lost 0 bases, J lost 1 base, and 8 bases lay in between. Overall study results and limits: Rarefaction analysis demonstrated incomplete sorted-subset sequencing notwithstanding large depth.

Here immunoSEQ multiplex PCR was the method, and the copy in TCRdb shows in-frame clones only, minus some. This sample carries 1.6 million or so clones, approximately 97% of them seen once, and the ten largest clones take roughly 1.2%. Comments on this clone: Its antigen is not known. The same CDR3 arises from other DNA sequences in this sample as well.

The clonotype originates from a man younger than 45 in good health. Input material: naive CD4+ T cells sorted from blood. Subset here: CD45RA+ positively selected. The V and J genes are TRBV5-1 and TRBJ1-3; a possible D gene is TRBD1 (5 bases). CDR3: CASSLAAGSGNTIYF. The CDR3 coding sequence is TGCGCCAGCAGCTTGGCCGCAGGGTCTGGAAACACCATATATTTT.